The rows below give T cell receptor beta chains drawn from one sample of a study of blood T cell repertoires in COVID-19. Sequencing was performed with immunoSEQ multiplex PCR; in TCRdb, only in-frame clones are kept and a portion is missing. The table records about 230,000 clones, 70% to 90% of them present only once. The sequencing sample was made of peripheral blood. All receptors derive from a man between 50 and 59 years old with COVID-19, enrolled during active disease. Each CDR3 is given with its conserved first and last residue. The D gene is left open where the match is weak. Expanded clones are given a class, and other clones once, few, many or no size at all.

D: TRBD2
V: TRBV6-5
J: TRBJ2-3
size: -
CDR3: CASTLAGGADTQYF
DNA: TGTGCCAGCACTTTAGCGGGAGGGGCAGATACGCAGTATTTT

D: -
V: TRBV2
J: TRBJ2-1
size: -
CDR3: CASSDPKRGAAYNEQFF
DNA: TGTGCCAGCAGCGACCCTAAACGGGGGGCCGCCTACAATGAGCAGTTCTTC

D: -
V: TRBV5-6
J: TRBJ2-5
size: -
CDR3: CASSWRAARAETQYF
DNA: TGTGCCAGCAGCTGGAGGGCGGCCAGGGCAGAGACCCAGTACTTC

D: TRBD2
V: TRBV19
J: TRBJ2-1
size: -
CDR3: CASSGTSGRAHEQFF
DNA: TGTGCCAGTAGTGGGACTAGCGGGAGGGCCCATGAGCAGTTCTTC

D: TRBD1
V: TRBV5-6
J: TRBJ1-3
size: -
CDR3: CASRGTGADSGNTIYF
DNA: TGTGCCAGCAGAGGGACAGGGGCTGACTCTGGAAACACCATATATTTT

D: -
V: TRBV9
J: TRBJ1-3
size: -
CDR3: CASSQGPTSLGNTIYF
DNA: TGTGCCAGCAGCCAGGGGCCCACCAGCCTCGGAAACACCATATATTTT

D: TRBD2
V: TRBV10-2
J: TRBJ2-1
size: once
CDR3: CASSDPGTSGMTYNEQFF
DNA: TGCGCCAGCAGTGACCCCGGGACTAGCGGGATGACCTACAATGAGCAGTTCTTC

D: TRBD1
V: TRBV4-1
J: TRBJ1-6
size: -
CDR3: CASSHLENRGPNRALHF
DNA: TGCGCCAGCAGCCACCTTGAGAACAGGGGGCCTAATCGGGCCCTCCACTTT

D: TRBD2
V: TRBV28
J: TRBJ2-7
size: -
CDR3: CASRGLAGPYEQYF
DNA: TGTGCCAGCAGAGGACTAGCGGGACCTTACGAGCAGTACTTC

D: -
V: TRBV3-1/TRBV3-2
J: TRBJ2-5
size: once
CDR3: CASSQVEQETQYF
DNA: TGTGCCAGCAGCCAAGTAGAACAAGAGACCCAGTACTTC

D: TRBD2
V: TRBV3-1/TRBV3-2
J: TRBJ2-7
size: -
CDR3: CASSQRGDPYEQYF
DNA: TGTGCCAGCAGCCAACGGGGGGACCCCTACGAGCAGTACTTC

D: -
V: TRBV30
J: TRBJ1-4
size: -
CDR3: CAWSTGVNEKLFF
DNA: TGTGCCTGGAGCACGGGAGTTAATGAAAAACTGTTTTTT

D: -
V: TRBV30
J: TRBJ1-1
size: -
CDR3: CAWGAGLGTEAFF
DNA: TGTGCCTGGGGGGCAGGGTTGGGAACTGAAGCTTTCTTT

D: TRBD1
V: TRBV29-1
J: TRBJ1-2
size: -
CDR3: CSVELTGGYGYTF
DNA: TGCAGCGTTGAATTGACAGGGGGCTATGGCTACACCTTC

D: -
V: TRBV2
J: TRBJ2-3
size: -
CDR3: CASSERGVMSDTQYF
DNA: TGTGCCAGCAGTGAAAGGGGTGTAATGTCGGATACGCAGTATTTT

D: TRBD2
V: TRBV7-3
J: TRBJ2-1
size: -
CDR3: CASSTTSGSYNEQFF
DNA: TGTGCCAGCAGCACCACTAGCGGCTCCTACAATGAGCAGTTCTTC

D: -
V: TRBV19
J: TRBJ1-2
size: -
CDR3: CASGGHRENHYGYTF
DNA: TGTGCCAGCGGGGGGCACAGGGAAAACCACTATGGCTACACCTTC

D: -
V: TRBV27
J: TRBJ2-2
size: -
CDR3: CASSPVGGAITGELFF
DNA: TGTGCCAGCAGTCCCGTGGGGGGGGCAATCACCGGGGAGCTGTTTTTT

D: -
V: TRBV18
J: TRBJ2-3
size: -
CDR3: CASSPLAPGTDTQYF
DNA: TGTGCCAGCTCACCGCTAGCACCCGGCACAGATACGCAGTATTTT

D: -
V: TRBV7-8
J: TRBJ2-4
size: -
CDR3: CASSFGPQAGNIQYF
DNA: TGTGCCAGCAGCTTCGGGCCCCAGGCGGGAAACATTCAGTACTTC

D: -
V: TRBV10-3
J: TRBJ1-4
size: -
CDR3: CAISEQINEKLFF
DNA: TGTGCCATCAGTGAACAGATAAATGAAAAACTGTTTTTT

D: -
V: TRBV5-6
J: TRBJ2-7
size: -
CDR3: CASSPTGLGEQYF
DNA: TGTGCCAGCAGCCCTACAGGGTTGGGCGAGCAGTACTTC

D: -
V: TRBV7-3
J: TRBJ2-3
size: -
CDR3: CASSLGGTRTDTQYF
DNA: TGTGCCAGCAGCTTAGGGGGGACTCGCACAGATACGCAGTATTTT

D: TRBD1
V: TRBV14
J: TRBJ2-4
size: -
CDR3: CASSQGQSLAKNIQYF
DNA: TGTGCCAGCAGCCAGGGACAGAGTTTAGCCAAAAACATTCAGTACTTC

D: -
V: TRBV7-9
J: TRBJ1-2
size: -
CDR3: CASSSPVTGDYYGYTF
DNA: TGTGCCAGCAGCTCCCCTGTGACAGGCGATTATTATGGCTACACCTTC

D: TRBD1
V: TRBV6-5
J: TRBJ1-2
size: few
CDR3: CASGTGYYGYTF
DNA: TGTGCCAGTGGGACAGGATACTATGGCTACACCTTC

D: -
V: TRBV19
J: TRBJ1-1
size: -
CDR3: CASSSDDRGTEAFF
DNA: TGTGCCAGTAGTTCCGACGACCGGGGCACTGAAGCTTTCTTT

D: TRBD1
V: TRBV6-5
J: TRBJ1-6
size: -
CDR3: CASSSRPGQGISPLHF
DNA: TGTGCCAGCAGTTCACGTCCGGGACAGGGAATTTCACCCCTCCACTTT

D: -
V: TRBV11-2
J: TRBJ2-7
size: once
CDR3: CASSFTGIYEQYF
DNA: TGTGCCAGCAGTTTTACAGGGATCTACGAGCAGTACTTC